Below, 18 T cell receptor beta chains from the same sample are listed, as sequenced in a study of vaccination effects on CD4 cells after COVID-19. After roughly 11 days in culture, the CD4+ T cells were isolated. No antigen is known for these receptors. TCRdb's table, derived via immunoSEQ multiplex PCR, lists solely in-frame clones and lacks some. The sample holds around 26,000 clones, about 73% seen once. The specimen was CD4+ T cells from PBMCs cultured without peptide, collected before COVID-19 vaccination. The receptors were gathered from a human donor who received a COVID-19 vaccine.

The CDR3 here is CASSLPLGTEQETQYF. The CDR3 DNA follows: TGCGCCAGCAGCTTACCCTTAGGGACTGAACAAGAGACCCAGTACTTC. The V gene is TRBV5-1, the J gene TRBJ2-5; possible D gene TRBD2, 6 bases. Per germline, CDR1 SGHRS and CDR2 YFSETQ. Trimming left V 2 bases short and J 2 bases short, with 16 bases between. CDR3 length: 16 amino acids.

The chain uses TRBV5-5 and TRBJ1-4; no clear D gene. Per the germline V gene, CDR1 is SGHKS and CDR2 is YYEKEE (reference sequence). This CDR3 comprises 14 residues. With 4 bases removed from V and 3 bases from J, the gap between germline ends came to 10 bases. CDR3 amino acids: CASSPAVANEKLFF. CDR3 nucleotide sequence: TGTGCCAGCAGCCCTGCAGTGGCTAATGAAAAACTGTTTTTT.

The chain carries TRBV2 and TRBJ2-2; 9 bases line up with TRBD1. CDR3 size: 15 residues. J gave up 1 base and V 6 bases, and 3 bases lay outside the gene matches. Germline V gene data show CDR1 as SNHLY and CDR2 as FYNNEI. This CDR3 is CASRVGQGNTGELFF. The DNA for the CDR3 is TGTGCCAGCAGGGTGGGACAGGGGAACACCGGGGAGCTGTTTTTT.

The rearrangement joins TRBV6-4 to TRBJ2-6; a weak D match, TRBD2 (6 bases). This CDR3 contains 15 residues. Trimming left V 2 bases short and J 2 bases short, with 7 bases between. CDR1 is MRHNA and CDR2 is SNTAGT in the germline V gene. CDR3 nucleotides: TGTGCCAGCAGTGACGGCGGGACTGGGGCCAACGTCCTGACTTTC. As protein: CASSDGGTGANVLTF.

V usage is TRBV19 and J usage is TRBJ1-6; the D gene is possibly TRBD1 (5 bases). The CDR3 totals 16 residues. CDR1 and CDR2 (germline): LNHDA, SQIVND (reference sequence). V lost 5 bases and J lost 7, with 18 bases in between. The DNA for the CDR3 is TGTGCCAGTAGTCAACCGGGACGTTCAAGGAATTCACCCCTCCACTTT. This encodes CASSQPGRSRNSPLHF.

The V gene is TRBV5-1, the J gene TRBJ1-2; 7 bases line up with TRBD1. CDR1 is SGHRS, CDR2 YFSETQ, per germline. This CDR3 region has 13 residues. V was pared by 0 bases and J by 8 bases, with 4 bases of the junction left unmatched. The CDR3 region is CASSLGQGEGYTF. Written as DNA, the CDR3 is TGCGCCAGCAGCTTGGGGCAGGGGGAAGGCTACACCTTC.

The gene calls are TRBV6-5 and TRBJ1-2; D unresolved. Between the trimmed V and J ends, which lost 5 bases and 8 bases, there was a span of 18 bases. Germline V CDR1 and CDR2: MNHEY, SVGAGI. This CDR3 contains 14 residues. The DNA for the CDR3 is TGTGCCAGCAGTACCAAGGAGGCAGAGAGAGGCTACACCTTC. It specifies CASSTKEAERGYTF.

This clone was seen just once. This rearrangement joins TRBV5-4 to TRBJ2-5, with D possibly matching TRBD1 (6 bases). Germline V gene data show CDR1 as SGHNT and CDR2 as YYREEE (reference sequence). This CDR3 spans 14 amino acids. Trimming removed 4 bases from V and 1 base from J, with 11 bases in between. CDR3 DNA sequence: TGTGCCAGCAGCAATAGACAGGCCCAAGAGACCCAGTACTTC. The encoded protein is CASSNRQAQETQYF.

The chain employs TRBV11-1 and TRBJ2-3, with D perhaps TRBD1 or TRBD2 (6 bases each). With 0 bases removed from V and 0 bases from J, the gap between germline ends came to 13 bases. The CDR3 runs 17 residues. The germline V gene encodes CDR1 SGHAT and CDR2 FQDESV (reference sequence). CDR3 amino acids: CASSLARRRGSTDTQYF. CDR3 coding DNA: TGTGCCAGCAGCTTAGCGAGGCGGAGGGGGAGCACAGATACGCAGTATTTT.

The chain uses TRBV30 and TRBJ2-5; D may be TRBD2 (5 bases). Germline V gene sequence: CDR1 GTSNPN, CDR2 SVGIG (reference sequence). Trimming took off 3 bases at V and 5 bases at J, with 13 bases between the two ends. This CDR3 has 13 amino acids. This CDR3 is CAWSDYPRETQYF. DNA of the CDR3: TGTGCCTGGAGCGACTACCCCAGGGAGACCCAGTACTTC. The variable domain in full, with the rest retrieved from reference TRBV30 and TRBJ2-5, is SQTIHQWPATLVQPVGSPLSLECTVEGTSNPNLYWYRQAAGRGLQLLFYSVGIGQISSEVPQNLSASRPQDRQFILSSKKLLLSDSGFYLCAWSDYPRETQYFGPGTRLLVL.

This clone appeared a single time. The CDR3 region is CASSFRGGTNIQYF. Here the CDR3 DNA reads TGTGCCAGCAGTTTCCGAGGGGGAACGAACATTCAGTACTTC. V and J are TRBV28 and TRBJ2-4, with D tentatively TRBD1 (6 bases). V was trimmed by 3 bases and J by 7 bases, leaving 13 bases between them. The CDR3 contains 14 residues. Germline loops: CDR1 MDHEN, CDR2 SYDVKM.

The chain couples TRBV5-1 to TRBJ2-1; TRBD1 matches 12 bases. CDR1 SGHRS and CDR2 YFSETQ come from the germline V gene. V dropped 8 bases and J dropped 10; count of bases not matched to a gene: 7. The CDR3 contains 13 residues. CDR3 nucleotides: TGCGCCAGTGGGACAGGGGGCAATCGGGAGCAGTTCTTC. Translation gives CASGTGGNREQFF.

The chain links TRBV5-6 to TRBJ2-5; 8 bases line up with TRBD1. This CDR3 comprises 15 residues. With 4 bases clipped from V and 2 bases from J, the junction kept 7 bases outside the gene matches. In germline, CDR1 is SGHDT, CDR2 YYEEEE. The CDR3 nucleotides are TGTGCCAGCAGCGCCCAGGGACAGGCTCAAGAGACCCAGTACTTC. It is translated as CASSAQGQAQETQYF.

The rearrangement uses TRBV5-5 and TRBJ2-3, with no clear D. The CDR3 is 14 residues long. V gave up 4 bases and J gave up 0 bases, with 9 bases separating them. Germline values: CDR1 SGHKS, CDR2 YYEKEE (reference sequence). This chain's CDR3 is CASSAGPSTDTQYF. For the CDR3, the DNA is TGTGCCAGCAGCGCAGGACCCAGCACAGATACGCAGTATTTT.

The gene calls are TRBV4-2 and TRBJ1-1, with D unresolved. The CDR3 has 13 amino acids. Trimming removed 1 base at V and 1 base at J, with 4 bases between. The V gene's germline CDR1 is LGHNA and CDR2 YNFKEQ. Written as DNA, the CDR3 is TGTGCCAGCAGCCAAGCAGGGAACACTGAAGCTTTCTTT. Protein sequence: CASSQAGNTEAFF.

The rearrangement links TRBV19 to TRBJ2-6; maybe TRBD1 (6 bases). V shed 1 base and J shed 0 bases, with 13 bases lying between them. The CDR3 has 18 amino acids. Per germline, CDR1 LNHDA and CDR2 SQIVND (reference sequence). The CDR3 DNA is TGTGCCAGTAGTATAGGGCGATGGGGGCGCTCTGGGGCCAACGTCCTGACTTTC. Amino acid sequence: CASSIGRWGRSGANVLTF.

This clone was found a few times. The chain uses TRBV5-3 and TRBJ2-7, with 8 nucleotides matching TRBD1. TRBV5-3 is an ORF, and what it does is uncertain. The V segment lost 6 bases and the J segment 12 bases; nucleotides outside the gene matches: 14. The CDR3 runs 13 residues. DNA for the CDR3: TGTGCCAGAATCCATGTCGGCGGGGACAGGCCGTACTTC. Protein sequence: CARIHVGGDRPYF.

The chain employs TRBV5-1 and TRBJ2-1; D not certain. The CDR3 consists of 13 residues. The V gene's germline CDR1 is SGHRS and CDR2 YFSETQ. V shed 1 base and J shed 8 bases, with 10 bases lying between them. In DNA, the CDR3 is TGCGCCAGCAGCTTGTATCCGGGCGATGAGCAGTTCTTC. It specifies CASSLYPGDEQFF.